The source of this T cell receptor (beta chain) is a study of regulatory T cells in long-lasting Graves disease (dated by TCRdb to 2020 to 2023). General notes on the study: Persistent Graves' disease was defined as antithyroid drug treatment for over 5 years with persistently positive TSH receptor autoantibodies. Persistent Graves' disease patients were compared with newly diagnosed Graves' disease patients by peripheral blood TCR sequencing and RNA sequencing. TCR sequencing covered roughly 13 persistent and around 20 newly diagnosed Graves' disease patients, about 35 samples in total. In the clinical cohort, patients with persistent Graves' disease had used antithyroid drugs for an average of around 10 years. The study was conducted in China and was registered as a clinical trial.

From cysteine to phenylalanine, the CDR3 is 13 amino acids long. The kept DNA is CDR3 alone, 39 bases in frame from the first base. Trimming takes 2 bases from V and 4 bases from J, and the germline ends sit 7 bases apart. CDR1 SGHRS and CDR2 YFSETQ are derived from the germline V gene. Receptor libraries were prepared by multiplex PCR. Sequencing was carried out with an Illumina HiSeq 4000. To build TCR beta libraries, CDR3 regions were amplified by Arm-PCR using iRepertoire HTBI primers. Gel purification was performed on PCR products prior to sequencing. In the authors' own workflow: Gene usage analysis of CDR3 amino acid clonotypes used the approximately 56 TRBV and 14 to 15 TRBJ segments found across samples. COPE and FqMerger were used to merge the filtered high-quality paired reads into contigs. BLAST was used to align contigs to IMGT TRBV, TRBD and TRBJ reference genes, and CDR3 was defined according to IMGT. Any clonotype with a frequency above 0.1% was classified as a highly expanded clone. Repertoire diversity was measured by Shannon entropy, and V-J evenness by the Gini coefficient. A clonotype found in more than one individual was treated as public. The public reads were reanalyzed by TCRdb: fastp trimming at Q25, MiXCR alignment, in-frame beta chains only. Rows are combined by CDR3 protein, so each entry shows the most common genes and DNA. The V and J calls and clone size come from TCRdb's table, not from the authors' own analysis. This sample gives 300,000 to 400,000 distinct CDR3 sequences in total; about 20% of them show up just once. Less than 30% of the sample rests with the top ten.

The sample's time point label is to be understood as: persistent/refractory GD, antithyroid drugs over 5 years with positive TRAb. RNA was extracted from PBMCs in TRIzol for both TCR sequencing and RNA sequencing. Graves' disease was diagnosed according to American Thyroid Association guidelines. Patients were recruited from an endocrinology department in Xi'an, China. From each patient, approximately 9.9 milliliters of peripheral blood was collected into an EDTA anticoagulant tube. PBMCs were isolated by Ficoll Paque Plus density gradient separation without further T cell sorting. An Agilent 2100 Bioanalyzer and agarose gel were used to assess RNA quality, and a NanoDrop 2000 was used to measure RNA concentration. This clonotype was recorded a few times. There is no known antigen for this receptor. Nothing much larger sits one base from this clone, and base qualities are not available. Overall study results and their limits: Persistent disease showed preferential use of TRBV28, TRBJ1-2 and TRBJ2-5, whereas newly diagnosed disease favored TRBV20-1 and TRBJ2-1. Persistent patients shared more public clonotypes among themselves (around 2,700) than newly diagnosed patients did (approximately 900). Only the TCR beta chain was sequenced and analyzed. The authors noted that the small sample size was a limitation that may lower accuracy. The study examined only peripheral blood because the primary lesion, thyroid tissue, could not be accessed. Compared with newly diagnosed patients, persistent Graves' disease patients had lower TCR Shannon entropy and fewer highly expanded clones, which suggests clonal expansion.

The chain uses TRBV5-1 and TRBJ1-5, with the D gene not clear enough to name. Sequenced here: peripheral blood mononuclear cells (PBMCs), sampled when the disease was refractory, from a patient treated with antithyroid drugs. The sequence was collected from a female donor with Graves disease. The CDR3: CASSFALNQPQHF. The nucleotide sequence reads TGCGCCAGCAGCTTCGCCCTGAATCAGCCCCAGCATTTT.